This is a list of T cell receptor beta chains from one sample in a study of blood T cell repertoires in COVID-19. Assay: immunoSEQ multiplex PCR; the TCRdb copy retains only in-frame clones and omits some. The sample yields over 400,000 clones, 80% to 90% seen once. The sequenced sample was peripheral blood. Receptor source: a young woman with active or convalescent COVID-19. CDR3s include the opening cysteine and the closing phenylalanine or tryptophan. D genes are given only for firm matches. The size of a clone is reported for some rows only, either as once, few or many, or as a class for expanded clones.

V	D	size	J	DNA	CDR3
TRBV7-8	NA	NA	TRBJ2-5	TGTGCCAGCAGCTTAGCCCCACTCGCCGAGACCCAGTACTTC	CASSLAPLAETQYF
TRBV6-1	NA	NA	TRBJ1-2	TGTGCCAGCAGTGAGGGGAGCAACTATGGCTACACCTTC	CASSEGSNYGYTF
TRBV6-5	NA	once	TRBJ1-1	TGTGCCAGCAGCAGAGGGGGACGAACTGAAGCTTTCTTT	CASSRGGRTEAFF
TRBV7-2	NA	NA	TRBJ2-5	TGTGCCAGCAGCTTATTTGTTAGCCAAGAGACCCAGTACTTC	CASSLFVSQETQYF
TRBV19	NA	few	TRBJ1-5	TGTGCCAGTAGTACCGCCGCCGGACAACCTTATAGCAATCAGCCCCAGCATTTT	CASSTAAGQPYSNQPQHF
TRBV7-9	TRBD1	NA	TRBJ1-6	TGTGCCAGCAGCTTCGGACAGGGGCAAAATTCACCCCTCCACTTT	CASSFGQGQNSPLHF
TRBV6-6	TRBD2	NA	TRBJ2-1	TGTGCCAGCAGTTCGCCGGGACTAGCGGGAGGGTATGAGCAGTTCTTC	CASSSPGLAGGYEQFF
TRBV14	NA	NA	TRBJ1-3	TGTGCCAGCAGCCATAGCCCGTCTGGAAACACCATATATTTT	CASSHSPSGNTIYF
TRBV11-3	NA	NA	TRBJ1-4	TGTGCCAGCAGCCGGACTGGACAGATTCTAACTAATGAAAAACTGTTTTTT	CASSRTGQILTNEKLFF
TRBV9	NA	NA	TRBJ2-7	TGTGCCAGCAGCCCAAGTGGTGGCCCCTACGAGCAGTACTTC	CASSPSGGPYEQYF
TRBV19	NA	few	TRBJ1-6	TGTGCCAGTAGTACAGGGAAATCACCCCTCCACTTT	CASSTGKSPLHF
TRBV19	NA	NA	TRBJ2-7	TGTGCCAGTAGTCCCGGGGTCTCGCTAAGGTACGAGCAGTACTTC	CASSPGVSLRYEQYF
TRBV27	TRBD2	NA	TRBJ2-3	TGTGCCAGCAGTTTAATAATCTCGGGGGGGAGCACAGATACGCAGTATTTT	CASSLIISGGSTDTQYF
TRBV4-1	NA	NA	TRBJ1-2	TGCGCCAGCAGCCAAGACCCGACAGGCTACTATGGCTACACCTTC	CASSQDPTGYYGYTF
TRBV7-6	NA	NA	TRBJ2-5	TGTGCCAGCAGTCCCGGACTAGGGGGTTTGGAGACCCAGTACTTC	CASSPGLGGLETQYF
TRBV2	TRBD1	once	TRBJ2-7	TGTGCCAGCAGAGGGACAGGGATGTCTCACGAGCAGTACTTC	CASRGTGMSHEQYF
TRBV3-1/TRBV3-2	NA	NA	TRBJ2-2	TGTGCCAGCAGGCCCATACTAGACACCGGGGAGCTGTTTTTT	CASRPILDTGELFF
TRBV5-8	NA	NA	TRBJ1-2	TGTGCCAGCAGCTTGGCCGGAGGGAGATCGGCGGCAGGTGGCTACACCTTC	CASSLAGGRSAAGGYTF
TRBV3-1/TRBV3-2	TRBD2	once	TRBJ2-6	TGTGCCAGCAGCCCATGGAGCGGGGTATCTGGGGCCAACGTCCTGACTTTC	CASSPWSGVSGANVLTF
TRBV29-1	NA	NA	TRBJ1-4	TGCAGCATCCTAAAGGGGGTTAATGAAAAACTGTTTTTT	CSILKGVNEKLFF
TRBV27	NA	NA	TRBJ1-1	TGTGCCAGCAGTTTGGAGGGGATGAACACTGAAGCTTTCTTT	CASSLEGMNTEAFF
TRBV6-1	TRBD1	NA	TRBJ1-3	TGTGCCAGCAGTGAATTGGGACAGGAAAACACCATATATTTT	CASSELGQENTIYF
TRBV18	NA	NA	TRBJ1-4	TGTGCCAGCTCACCCCGTCGGGGGACGACTAATGAAAAACTGTTTTTT	CASSPRRGTTNEKLFF
TRBV30	TRBD1	NA	TRBJ1-1	TGTGCCTGGAGTCCCCAGGGGACAGCAGGGAACACTGAAGCTTTCTTT	CAWSPQGTAGNTEAFF
TRBV7-8	TRBD2	NA	TRBJ2-5	TGTGCCAGCAACCGAGCGGGGGGTTGGGGTGAGACCCAGTACTTC	CASNRAGGWGETQYF
TRBV3-1/TRBV3-2	NA	NA	TRBJ1-1	TGTGCCAGCCAAACCCCAGGGCTCACTGAAGCTTTCTTT	CASQTPGLTEAFF
TRBV6-4	TRBD1	few	TRBJ2-3	TGTGCCAGCAGCCAAGACAGGGGGCGCACAGATACGCAGTATTTT	CASSQDRGRTDTQYF
TRBV6-5	NA	NA	TRBJ1-1	TGTGCCAGCAGTTTACACGTAAACACTGAAGCTTTCTTT	CASSLHVNTEAFF
TRBV6-1	TRBD1	NA	TRBJ2-7	TGTGCCAGCAGTGTTTATGCCAGGGGACAGGGTTCCTACGAGCAGTACTTC	CASSVYARGQGSYEQYF
TRBV5-1	TRBD1	NA	TRBJ2-7	TGCGCCAGCAGCTTGAGTGCAGGGGGATTTACCTACGAGCAGTACTTC	CASSLSAGGFTYEQYF
TRBV18	NA	NA	TRBJ1-1	TGTGCCAGCTCATCGGTTTCAGGGGATTATTCTGAAGCTTTCTTT	CASSSVSGDYSEAFF
TRBV7-9	NA	NA	TRBJ2-1	TGTGCCAGCAGACGTGGGGGGACGTACAATGAGCAGTTCTTC	CASRRGGTYNEQFF
TRBV13	NA	NA	TRBJ1-1	TGTGCCAGCAGCCGGCGGGAGAACACTGAAGCTTTCTTT	CASSRRENTEAFF
TRBV5-8	NA	NA	TRBJ2-7	TGTGCCAGCAGCTTGGGCAGATACTACGAGCAGTACTTC	CASSLGRYYEQYF
TRBV6-2/TRBV6-3	NA	few	TRBJ2-5	TGTGCCAGCAGTTGGGCAGAGACCCAGTACTTC	CASSWAETQYF
TRBV7-7	TRBD2	NA	TRBJ2-5	TGTGCCAGCAGCCTTGGACTAGCGGGGCCCCAAGAGACCCAGTACTTC	CASSLGLAGPQETQYF
TRBV6-5	NA	NA	TRBJ1-2	TGTGCCAGCAGTCTAACCCTCTGGGGGGGTGGCTACACCTTC	CASSLTLWGGGYTF
TRBV2	NA	NA	TRBJ1-1	TGTGCCAGCAGTGACAACAGGAACACTGAAGCTTTCTTT	CASSDNRNTEAFF
TRBV7-6	TRBD1	few	TRBJ1-1	TGTGCCAGCAGCTTATTGTCCAGGGGGTGGAACACTGAAGCTTTCTTT	CASSLLSRGWNTEAFF
TRBV6-5	NA	NA	TRBJ1-1	TGTGCCAGCAGACCGACAGGGAACACTGAAGCTTTCTTT	CASRPTGNTEAFF
TRBV19	TRBD1	once	TRBJ1-3	TGTGCCAGTAGTATCGGACAGGGGGCTTCTGGAAACACCATATATTTT	CASSIGQGASGNTIYF
TRBV2	NA	NA	TRBJ1-1	TGTGCCAGCAGTGAAGCTGGGGGGACTGAAGCTTTCTTT	CASSEAGGTEAFF
TRBV4-1	NA	few	TRBJ1-4	TGCGCCAGCAGCCAAGATCCCGCAGGCATCACAACTAATGAAAAACTGTTTTTT	CASSQDPAGITTNEKLFF
TRBV6-5	NA	NA	TRBJ1-3	TGTGCCAGCGTGATAGAGGTCTCTGGAAACACCATATATTTT	CASVIEVSGNTIYF
TRBV10-3	NA	NA	TRBJ2-1	TGTGCCATCAGTGAGTTTATGGCAGGGGACGGCAATGAGCAGTTCTTC	CAISEFMAGDGNEQFF
TRBV2	NA	NA	TRBJ2-1	TGTGCCAGCAGTGAAATCGCGGGTAATGAGCAGTTCTTC	CASSEIAGNEQFF
TRBV5-4	TRBD2	NA	TRBJ2-2	TGTGCCAGCAGTTCAGGGACTAGCGGGGCGGCGAGCACCGGGGAGCTGTTTTTT	CASSSGTSGAASTGELFF
TRBV5-1	NA	NA	TRBJ1-2	TGCGCCAGCAGCGGCGGGAAACGGGACGTCTACTATGGCTACACCTTC	CASSGGKRDVYYGYTF
TRBV19	NA	NA	TRBJ1-1	TGTGCCACCATGAGGGTTTTGAACACTGAAGCTTTCTTT	CATMRVLNTEAFF
TRBV7-9	TRBD1	NA	TRBJ2-7	TGTGCCAGCAGCTTAGGCAGGGGGTACGAGCAGTACTTC	CASSLGRGYEQYF
TRBV7-9	TRBD1	NA	TRBJ2-5	TGTGCCAGCAGCTTACAAACAGGGGGGATAGGCACTGTCGGGACCCAGTACTTC	CASSLQTGGIGTVGTQYF
TRBV2	TRBD1	NA	TRBJ1-1	TGTGCCAGCAGACTCTCGACAGGGGCGAGTACTGAAGCTTTCTTT	CASRLSTGASTEAFF
TRBV20-1	TRBD2	once	TRBJ2-1	TGCAGTGCTAGTCTAGCGGGGAACTACAATGAGCAGTTCTTC	CSASLAGNYNEQFF
TRBV28	NA	once	TRBJ1-1	TGTGCCAGCAGTTTAGACCGGGGGGAGGCTTTCTTT	CASSLDRGEAFF
TRBV11-3	TRBD2	few	TRBJ2-5	TGTGCCAGCAGCTCCCGACTAGCGGGAGTACAAGAGACCCAGTACTTC	CASSSRLAGVQETQYF
TRBV11-2	TRBD2	NA	TRBJ2-2	TGTGCCAGCAGCTTAGTGGCGGGAGCCGGGGAGCTGTTTTTT	CASSLVAGAGELFF
TRBV5-8	TRBD2	NA	TRBJ2-3	TGTGCCAGCAGCCGACTAGCGGGTGTAGATACGCAGTATTTT	CASSRLAGVDTQYF
TRBV5-1	TRBD1	NA	TRBJ1-5	TGCGCCAGCAGCTTGACAGGGGACCAGCCCCAGCATTTT	CASSLTGDQPQHF